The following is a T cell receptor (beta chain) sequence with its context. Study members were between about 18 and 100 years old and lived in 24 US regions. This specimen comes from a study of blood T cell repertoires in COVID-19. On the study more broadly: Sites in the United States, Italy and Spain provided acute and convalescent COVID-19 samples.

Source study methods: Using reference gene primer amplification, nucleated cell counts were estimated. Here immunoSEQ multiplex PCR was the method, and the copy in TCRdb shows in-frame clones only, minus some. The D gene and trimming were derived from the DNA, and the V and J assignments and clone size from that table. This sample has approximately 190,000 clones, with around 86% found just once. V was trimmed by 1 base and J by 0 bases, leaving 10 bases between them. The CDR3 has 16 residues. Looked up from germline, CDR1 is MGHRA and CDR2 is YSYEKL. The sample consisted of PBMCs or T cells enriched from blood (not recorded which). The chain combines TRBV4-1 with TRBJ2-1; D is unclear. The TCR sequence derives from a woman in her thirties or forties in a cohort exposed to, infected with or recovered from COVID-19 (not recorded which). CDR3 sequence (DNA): TGCGCCAGCAGCCAAGGAACAAGAAGCTCCTACAATGAGCAGTTCTTC. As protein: CASSQGTRSSYNEQFF.